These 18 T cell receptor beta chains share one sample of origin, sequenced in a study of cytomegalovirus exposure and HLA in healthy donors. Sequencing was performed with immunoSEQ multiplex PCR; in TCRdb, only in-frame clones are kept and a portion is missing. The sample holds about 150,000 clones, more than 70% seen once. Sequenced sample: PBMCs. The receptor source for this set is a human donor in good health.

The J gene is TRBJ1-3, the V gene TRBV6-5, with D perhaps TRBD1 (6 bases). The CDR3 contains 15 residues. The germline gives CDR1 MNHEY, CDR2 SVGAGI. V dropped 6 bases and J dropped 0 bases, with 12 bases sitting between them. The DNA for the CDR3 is TGTGCCAGCAGCCCCGACAGGACCTCTGGAAACACCATATATTTT. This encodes CASSPDRTSGNTIYF.

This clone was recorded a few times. The CDR3 nucleotides are TGTGCCAGTATGGTCGGGGGTAGTTCACCCCTCCACTTT. Translation: CASMVGGSSPLHF. The chain employs TRBV19 and TRBJ1-6, with TRBD1 as a possible D gene (5 bases). The V gene's germline CDR1 is LNHDA and CDR2 SQIVND (reference sequence). The CDR3 contains 13 residues. V gave up 7 bases and J gave up 9 bases, with 13 bases separating them.

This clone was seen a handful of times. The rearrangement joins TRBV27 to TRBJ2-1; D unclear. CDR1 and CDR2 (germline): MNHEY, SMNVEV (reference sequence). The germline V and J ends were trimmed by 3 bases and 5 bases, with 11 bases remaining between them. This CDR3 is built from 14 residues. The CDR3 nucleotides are TGTGCCAGCAGTTTGCGGCTGGCCGACAATGAGCAGTTCTTC. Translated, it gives CASSLRLADNEQFF.

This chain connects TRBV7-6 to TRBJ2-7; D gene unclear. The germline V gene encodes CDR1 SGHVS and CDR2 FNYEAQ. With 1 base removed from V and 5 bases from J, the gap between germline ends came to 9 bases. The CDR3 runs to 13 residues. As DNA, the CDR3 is TGTGCCAGCAGCTTAGGTTTGGCGGACGAGCAGTACTTC. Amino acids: CASSLGLADEQYF.

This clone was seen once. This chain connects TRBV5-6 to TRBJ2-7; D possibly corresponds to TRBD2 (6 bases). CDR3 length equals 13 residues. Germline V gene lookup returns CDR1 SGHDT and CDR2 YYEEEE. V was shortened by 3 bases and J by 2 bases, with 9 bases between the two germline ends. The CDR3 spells CASSSGRPYEQYF. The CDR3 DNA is TGTGCCAGCAGCTCCGGGAGACCCTACGAGCAGTACTTC. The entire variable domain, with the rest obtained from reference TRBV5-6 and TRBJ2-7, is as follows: DAGVTQSPTHLIKTRGQQVTLRCSPKSGHDTVSWYQQALGQGPQFIFQYYEEEERQRGNFPDRFSGHQFPNYSSELNVNALLLGDSALYLCASSSGRPYEQYFGPGTRLTVT.

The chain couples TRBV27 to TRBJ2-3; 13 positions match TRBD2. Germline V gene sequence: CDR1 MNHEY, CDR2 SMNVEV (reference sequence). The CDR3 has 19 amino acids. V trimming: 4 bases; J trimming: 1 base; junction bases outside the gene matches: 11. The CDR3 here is CASSSRTSGSRVGTDTQYF. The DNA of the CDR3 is TGTGCCAGCAGTTCTCGGACTAGCGGGAGTCGGGTGGGCACAGATACGCAGTATTTT.

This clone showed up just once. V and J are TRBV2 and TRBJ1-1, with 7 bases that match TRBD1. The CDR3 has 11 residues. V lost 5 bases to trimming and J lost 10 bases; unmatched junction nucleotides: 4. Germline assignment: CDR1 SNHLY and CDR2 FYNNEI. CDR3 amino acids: CASSRQGRAFF. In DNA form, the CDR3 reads TGTGCCAGCAGTCGACAGGGTAGAGCTTTCTTT.

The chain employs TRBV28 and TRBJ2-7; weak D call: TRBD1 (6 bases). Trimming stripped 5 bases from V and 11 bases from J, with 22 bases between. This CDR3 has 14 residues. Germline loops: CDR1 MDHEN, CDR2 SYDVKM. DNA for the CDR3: TGTGCCAGCAGTGCTAATCACAAGACAGGACAAGAGTACTTC. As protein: CASSANHKTGQEYF.

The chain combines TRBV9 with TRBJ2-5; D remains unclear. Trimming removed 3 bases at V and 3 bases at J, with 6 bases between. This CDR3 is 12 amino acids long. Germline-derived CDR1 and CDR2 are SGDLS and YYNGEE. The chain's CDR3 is CASSGHEETQYF. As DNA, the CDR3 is TGTGCCAGCAGCGGACACGAAGAGACCCAGTACTTC.

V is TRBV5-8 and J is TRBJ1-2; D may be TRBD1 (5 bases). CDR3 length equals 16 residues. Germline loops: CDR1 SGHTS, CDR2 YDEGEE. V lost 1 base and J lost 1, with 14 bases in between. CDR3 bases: TGTGCCAGCAGCTTGTTGGGGGGGTACTTTAACTATGGCTACACCTTC. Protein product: CASSLLGGYFNYGYTF.

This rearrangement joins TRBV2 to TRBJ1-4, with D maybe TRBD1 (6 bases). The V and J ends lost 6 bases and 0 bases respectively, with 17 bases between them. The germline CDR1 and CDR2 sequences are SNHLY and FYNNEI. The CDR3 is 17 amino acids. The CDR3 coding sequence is TGTGCCAGCAGGGGGGACACTATCCGGGCAACTAATGAAAAACTGTTTTTT. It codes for CASRGDTIRATNEKLFF.

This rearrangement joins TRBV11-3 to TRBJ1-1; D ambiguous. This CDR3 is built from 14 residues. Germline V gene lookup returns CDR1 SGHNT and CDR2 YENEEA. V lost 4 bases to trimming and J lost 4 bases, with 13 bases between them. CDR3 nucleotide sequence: TGTGCCAGCAGCTCCAGCCGGGGTTCCACTGAAGCTTTCTTT. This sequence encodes CASSSSRGSTEAFF.

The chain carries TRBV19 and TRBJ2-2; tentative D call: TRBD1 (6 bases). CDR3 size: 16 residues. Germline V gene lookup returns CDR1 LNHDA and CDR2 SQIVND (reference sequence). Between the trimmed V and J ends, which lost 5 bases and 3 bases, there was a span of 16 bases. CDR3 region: CASSFQGNEYTGELFF. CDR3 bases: TGTGCCAGTAGTTTCCAGGGGAATGAATACACCGGGGAGCTGTTTTTT.

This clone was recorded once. CDR3 residues: CASSLVRGDGDRAFF. DNA for the CDR3: TGCGCCAGCAGCTTGGTTCGGGGAGACGGAGACCGAGCTTTCTTT. The rearrangement joins TRBV5-1 to TRBJ1-1, with no clear D. From germline, CDR1 is SGHRS and CDR2 YFSETQ. CDR3 length equals 15 residues. V was trimmed by 0 bases and J by 10 bases, leaving 19 bases between them.

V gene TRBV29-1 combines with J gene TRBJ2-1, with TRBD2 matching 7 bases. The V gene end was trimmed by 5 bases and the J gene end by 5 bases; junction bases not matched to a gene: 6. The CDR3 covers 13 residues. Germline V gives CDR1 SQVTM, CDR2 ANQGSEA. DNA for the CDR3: TGCAGCGTTCCGTCTAGCGGTAACAATGAGCAGTTCTTC. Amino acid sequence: CSVPSSGNNEQFF.

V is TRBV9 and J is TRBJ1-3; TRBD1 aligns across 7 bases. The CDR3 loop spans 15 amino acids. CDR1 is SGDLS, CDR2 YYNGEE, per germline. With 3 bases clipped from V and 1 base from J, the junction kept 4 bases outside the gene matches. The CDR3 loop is CASSEYRGSGNTIYF. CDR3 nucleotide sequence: TGTGCCAGCAGCGAGTACAGGGGATCTGGAAACACCATATATTTT.

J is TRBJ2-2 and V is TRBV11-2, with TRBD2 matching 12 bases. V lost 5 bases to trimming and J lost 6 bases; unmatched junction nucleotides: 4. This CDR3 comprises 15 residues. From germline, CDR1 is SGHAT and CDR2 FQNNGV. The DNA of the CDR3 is TGTGCCAGCAGCCGGACTAGCGGGGCCCCCGGGGAGCTGTTTTTT. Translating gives CASSRTSGAPGELFF. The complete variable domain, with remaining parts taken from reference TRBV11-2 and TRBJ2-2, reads EAGVAQSPRYKIIEKRQSVAFWCNPISGHATLYWYQQILGQGPKLLIQFQNNGVVDDSQLPKDRFSAERLKGVDSTLKIQPAKLEDSAVYLCASSRTSGAPGELFFGEGSRLTVL.

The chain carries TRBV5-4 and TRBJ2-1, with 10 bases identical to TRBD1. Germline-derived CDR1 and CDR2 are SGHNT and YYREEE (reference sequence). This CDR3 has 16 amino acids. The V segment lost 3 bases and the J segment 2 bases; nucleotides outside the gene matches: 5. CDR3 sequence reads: CASSWGGQGTYNEQFF. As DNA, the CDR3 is TGTGCCAGCAGCTGGGGGGGACAGGGGACCTACAATGAGCAGTTCTTC.